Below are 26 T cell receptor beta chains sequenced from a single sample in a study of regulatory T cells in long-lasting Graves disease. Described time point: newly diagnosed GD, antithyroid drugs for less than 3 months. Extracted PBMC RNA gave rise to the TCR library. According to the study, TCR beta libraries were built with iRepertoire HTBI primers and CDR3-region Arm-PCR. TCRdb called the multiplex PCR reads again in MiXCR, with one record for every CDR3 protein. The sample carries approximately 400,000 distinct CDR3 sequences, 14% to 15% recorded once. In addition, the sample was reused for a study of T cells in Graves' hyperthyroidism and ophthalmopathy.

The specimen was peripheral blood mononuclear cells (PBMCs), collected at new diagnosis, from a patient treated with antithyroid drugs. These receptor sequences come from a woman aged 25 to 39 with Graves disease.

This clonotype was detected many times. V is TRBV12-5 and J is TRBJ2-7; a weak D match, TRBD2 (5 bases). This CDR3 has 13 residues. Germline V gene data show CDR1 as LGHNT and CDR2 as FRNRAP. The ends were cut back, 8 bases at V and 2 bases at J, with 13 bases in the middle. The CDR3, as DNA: TGTGCTAGTTCGACCACCGGGACCTACGAGCAGTACTTC. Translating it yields CASSTTGTYEQYF.

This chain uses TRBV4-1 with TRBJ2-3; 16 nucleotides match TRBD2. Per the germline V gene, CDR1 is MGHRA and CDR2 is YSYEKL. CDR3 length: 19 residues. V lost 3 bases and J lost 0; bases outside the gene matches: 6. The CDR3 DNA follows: TGCGCCAGCAGCCACCCCGGGACTAGCGGGAGGGATAGCACAGATACGCAGTATTTT. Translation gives CASSHPGTSGRDSTDTQYF.

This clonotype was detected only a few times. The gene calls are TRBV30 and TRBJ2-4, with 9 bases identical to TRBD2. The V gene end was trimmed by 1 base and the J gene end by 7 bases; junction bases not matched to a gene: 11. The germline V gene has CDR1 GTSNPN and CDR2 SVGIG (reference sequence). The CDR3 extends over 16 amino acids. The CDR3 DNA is TGTGCCTGGAGTGAGGTAGCGGGAGAATTTATGAACATTCAGTACTTC. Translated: CAWSEVAGEFMNIQYF.

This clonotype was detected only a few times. Here the CDR3 reads CASTLRGRDQPQHF. CDR3 nucleotide sequence: TGTGCCAGCACTTTGCGAGGGAGGGATCAGCCCCAGCATTTT. V usage is TRBV28 and J usage is TRBJ1-5; no clear D gene. This CDR3 region has 14 residues. With 7 bases removed from V and 5 bases from J, the gap between germline ends came to 15 bases. In germline, CDR1 is MDHEN, CDR2 SYDVKM.

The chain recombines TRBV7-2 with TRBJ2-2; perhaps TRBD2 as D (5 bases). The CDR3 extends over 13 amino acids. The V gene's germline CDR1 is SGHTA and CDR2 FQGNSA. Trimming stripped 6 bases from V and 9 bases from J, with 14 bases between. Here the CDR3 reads CASSGKATRELFF. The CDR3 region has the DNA TGTGCCAGCAGTGGAAAGGCGACTAGGGAGCTGTTTTTT.

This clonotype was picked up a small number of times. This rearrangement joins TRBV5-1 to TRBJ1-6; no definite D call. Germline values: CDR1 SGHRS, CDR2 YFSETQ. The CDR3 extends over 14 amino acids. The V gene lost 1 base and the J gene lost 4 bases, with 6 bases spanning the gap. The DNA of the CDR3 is TGCGCCAGCAGCTTGTACGATTATAATTCACCCCTCCACTTT. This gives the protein CASSLYDYNSPLHF.

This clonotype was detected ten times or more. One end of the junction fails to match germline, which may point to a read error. The CDR3 region is CVSQGTYEQYF. CDR3 bases: TGTGTCAGCCAGGGGACCTACGAGCAGTACTTC. The rearrangement uses TRBV7-9 and TRBJ2-7, with D possibly matching TRBD1 (6 bases). CDR3 length equals 11 residues. Germline V gives CDR1 SEHNR, CDR2 FQNEAQ (reference sequence).

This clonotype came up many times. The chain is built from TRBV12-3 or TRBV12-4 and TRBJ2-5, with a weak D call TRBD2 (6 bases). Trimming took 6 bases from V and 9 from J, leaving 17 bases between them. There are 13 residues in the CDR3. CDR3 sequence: CASSQGLQASQYF. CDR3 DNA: TGTGCCAGCAGCCAGGGACTCCAGGCGTCCCAGTACTTC.

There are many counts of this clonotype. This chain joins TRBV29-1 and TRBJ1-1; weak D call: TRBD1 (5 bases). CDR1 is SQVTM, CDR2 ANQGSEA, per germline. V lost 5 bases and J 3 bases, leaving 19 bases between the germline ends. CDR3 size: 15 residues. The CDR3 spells CSVPHRFLGHTEAFF. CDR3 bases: TGCAGCGTTCCTCACCGATTCTTGGGGCACACTGAAGCTTTCTTT. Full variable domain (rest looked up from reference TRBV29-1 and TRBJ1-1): SAVISQKPSRDICQRGTSLTIQCQVDSQVTMMFWYRQQPGQSLTLIATANQGSEATYESGFVIDKFPISRPNLTFSTLTVSNMSPEDSSIYLCSVPHRFLGHTEAFFGQGTRLTVV.

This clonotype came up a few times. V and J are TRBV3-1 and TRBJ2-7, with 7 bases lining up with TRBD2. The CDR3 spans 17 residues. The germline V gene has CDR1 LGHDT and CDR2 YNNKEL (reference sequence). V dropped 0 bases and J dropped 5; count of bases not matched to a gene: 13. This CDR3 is CASSQDLFWREFNEQYF. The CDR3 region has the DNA TGTGCCAGCAGCCAAGATCTGTTTTGGCGGGAGTTCAACGAGCAGTACTTC.

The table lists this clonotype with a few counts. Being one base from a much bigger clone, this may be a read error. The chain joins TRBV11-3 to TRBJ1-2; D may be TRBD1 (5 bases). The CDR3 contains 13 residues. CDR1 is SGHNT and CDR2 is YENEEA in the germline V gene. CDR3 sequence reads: CVSSLALGAGYTF. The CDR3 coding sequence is TGTGTCAGCAGCTTAGCCTTAGGGGCCGGCTACACCTTC.

The CDR3 spells CASSRDRGTTEAFF. The CDR3 DNA follows: TGTGCCAGCAGCCGGGACAGGGGGACCACTGAAGCTTTCTTT. This chain links TRBV5-6 with TRBJ1-1; 11 positions agree with TRBD1. The CDR3 contains 14 residues. Germline CDR1 reads SGHDT; CDR2 reads YYEEEE. With 4 bases clipped from V and 4 bases from J, the junction kept 3 bases outside the gene matches.

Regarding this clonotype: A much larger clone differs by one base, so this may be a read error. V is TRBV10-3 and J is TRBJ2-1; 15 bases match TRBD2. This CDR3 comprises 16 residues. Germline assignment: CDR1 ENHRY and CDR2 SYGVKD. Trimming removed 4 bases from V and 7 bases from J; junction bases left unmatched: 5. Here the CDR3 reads CAISGRGTSGRNEQFF. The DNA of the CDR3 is TGTGCCATCAGTGGGCGGGGGACTAGCGGGAGGAATGAGCAGTTCTTC.

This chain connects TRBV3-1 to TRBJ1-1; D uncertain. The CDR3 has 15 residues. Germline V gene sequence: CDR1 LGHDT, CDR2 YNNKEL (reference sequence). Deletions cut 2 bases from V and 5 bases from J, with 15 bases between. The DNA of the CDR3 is TGTGCCAGCAGCCAAAGACCCGACGGCGGGACTGAAGCTTTCTTT. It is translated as CASSQRPDGGTEAFF.

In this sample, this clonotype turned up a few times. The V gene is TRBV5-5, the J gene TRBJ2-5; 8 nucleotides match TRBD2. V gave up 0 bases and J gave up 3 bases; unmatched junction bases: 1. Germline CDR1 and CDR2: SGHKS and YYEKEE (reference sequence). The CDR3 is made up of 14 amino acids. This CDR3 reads CASSLELAEETQYF. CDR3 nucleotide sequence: TGTGCCAGCAGCTTGGAACTAGCGGAAGAGACCCAGTACTTC.

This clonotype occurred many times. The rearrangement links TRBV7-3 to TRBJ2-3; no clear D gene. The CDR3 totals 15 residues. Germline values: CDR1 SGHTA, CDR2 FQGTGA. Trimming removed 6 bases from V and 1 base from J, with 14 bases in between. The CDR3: CASSMVGSGTDTQYF. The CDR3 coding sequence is TGTGCCAGCAGTATGGTGGGGTCTGGCACAGATACGCAGTATTTT.

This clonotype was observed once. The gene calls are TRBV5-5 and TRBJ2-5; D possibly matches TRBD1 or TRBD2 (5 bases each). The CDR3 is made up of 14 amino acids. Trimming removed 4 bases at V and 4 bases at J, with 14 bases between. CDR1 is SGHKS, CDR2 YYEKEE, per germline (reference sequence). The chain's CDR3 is CASSRLWGSETQYF. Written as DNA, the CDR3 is TGTGCCAGCAGCCGCCTTTGGGGGTCAGAGACCCAGTACTTC.

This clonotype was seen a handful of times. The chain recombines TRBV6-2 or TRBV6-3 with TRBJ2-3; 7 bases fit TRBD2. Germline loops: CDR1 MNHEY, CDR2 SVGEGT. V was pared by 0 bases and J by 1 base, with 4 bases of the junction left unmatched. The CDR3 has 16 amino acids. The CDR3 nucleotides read TGTGCCAGCAGTTACTCTGGCCTAGCGGGCACAGATACGCAGTATTTT. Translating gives CASSYSGLAGTDTQYF.

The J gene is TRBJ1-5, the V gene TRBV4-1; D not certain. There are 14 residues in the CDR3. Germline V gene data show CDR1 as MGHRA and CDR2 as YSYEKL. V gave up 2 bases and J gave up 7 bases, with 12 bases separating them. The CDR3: CASSQNDYAQPQHF. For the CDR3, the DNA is TGCGCCAGCAGCCAAAATGACTACGCCCAGCCCCAGCATTTT.

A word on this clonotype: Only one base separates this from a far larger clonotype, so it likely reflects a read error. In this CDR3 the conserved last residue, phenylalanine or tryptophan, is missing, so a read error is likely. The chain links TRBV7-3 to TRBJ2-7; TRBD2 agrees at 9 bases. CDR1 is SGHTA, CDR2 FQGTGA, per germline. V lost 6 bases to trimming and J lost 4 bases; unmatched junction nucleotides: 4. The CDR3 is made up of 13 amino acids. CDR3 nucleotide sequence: TGTGCCAGCAGATCGACTAGCGGATACGAGCAGTACCTC. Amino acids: CASRSTSGYEQYL.

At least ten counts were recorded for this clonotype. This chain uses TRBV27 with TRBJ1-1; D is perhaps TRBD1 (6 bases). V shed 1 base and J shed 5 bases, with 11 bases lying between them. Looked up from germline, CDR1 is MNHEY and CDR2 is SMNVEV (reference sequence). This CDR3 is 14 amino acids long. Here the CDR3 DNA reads TGTGCCAGCAGTTTATTGCAGGGGTGGACTGAAGCTTTCTTT. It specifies CASSLLQGWTEAFF.

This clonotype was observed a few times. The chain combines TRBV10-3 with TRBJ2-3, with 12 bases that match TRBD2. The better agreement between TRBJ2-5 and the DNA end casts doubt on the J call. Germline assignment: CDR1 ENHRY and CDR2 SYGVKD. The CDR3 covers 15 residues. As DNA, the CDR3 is TGTGCCATCAGGACAGGACTAGCGGGGCTGAGTGCCCAGTACTTC. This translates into CAIRTGLAGLSAQYF.

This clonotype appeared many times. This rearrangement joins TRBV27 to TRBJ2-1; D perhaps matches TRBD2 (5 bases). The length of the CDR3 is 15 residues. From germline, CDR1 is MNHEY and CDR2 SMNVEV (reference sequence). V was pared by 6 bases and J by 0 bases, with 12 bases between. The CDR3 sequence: CASSNSVSSYNEQFF. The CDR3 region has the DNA TGTGCCAGCAGCAATAGCGTAAGCTCCTACAATGAGCAGTTCTTC.

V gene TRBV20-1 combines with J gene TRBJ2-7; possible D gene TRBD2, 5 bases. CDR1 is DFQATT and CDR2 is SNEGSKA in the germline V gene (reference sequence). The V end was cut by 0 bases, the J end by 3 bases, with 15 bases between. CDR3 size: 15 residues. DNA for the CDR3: TGCAGTGCTAGAGATTACACTAGAAAAGGCTACGAGCAGTACTTC. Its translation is CSARDYTRKGYEQYF.

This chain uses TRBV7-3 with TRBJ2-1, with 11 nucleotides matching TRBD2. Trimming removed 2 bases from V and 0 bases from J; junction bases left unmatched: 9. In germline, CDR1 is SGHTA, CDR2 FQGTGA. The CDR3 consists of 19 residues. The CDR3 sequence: CASSLGDTGTSGSYNEQFF. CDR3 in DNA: TGTGCCAGCAGCTTAGGGGACACCGGGACTAGCGGCTCCTACAATGAGCAGTTCTTC.

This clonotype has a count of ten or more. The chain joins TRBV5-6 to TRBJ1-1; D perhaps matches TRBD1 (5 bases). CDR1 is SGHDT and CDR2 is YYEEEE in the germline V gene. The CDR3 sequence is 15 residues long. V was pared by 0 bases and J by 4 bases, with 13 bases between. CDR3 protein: CASSLGVQGATEAFF. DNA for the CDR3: TGTGCCAGCAGCTTGGGGGTTCAGGGTGCCACTGAAGCTTTCTTT. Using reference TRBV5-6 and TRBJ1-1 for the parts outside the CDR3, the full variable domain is DAGVTQSPTHLIKTRGQQVTLRCSPKSGHDTVSWYQQALGQGPQFIFQYYEEEERQRGNFPDRFSGHQFPNYSSELNVNALLLGDSALYLCASSLGVQGATEAFFGQGTRLTVV.